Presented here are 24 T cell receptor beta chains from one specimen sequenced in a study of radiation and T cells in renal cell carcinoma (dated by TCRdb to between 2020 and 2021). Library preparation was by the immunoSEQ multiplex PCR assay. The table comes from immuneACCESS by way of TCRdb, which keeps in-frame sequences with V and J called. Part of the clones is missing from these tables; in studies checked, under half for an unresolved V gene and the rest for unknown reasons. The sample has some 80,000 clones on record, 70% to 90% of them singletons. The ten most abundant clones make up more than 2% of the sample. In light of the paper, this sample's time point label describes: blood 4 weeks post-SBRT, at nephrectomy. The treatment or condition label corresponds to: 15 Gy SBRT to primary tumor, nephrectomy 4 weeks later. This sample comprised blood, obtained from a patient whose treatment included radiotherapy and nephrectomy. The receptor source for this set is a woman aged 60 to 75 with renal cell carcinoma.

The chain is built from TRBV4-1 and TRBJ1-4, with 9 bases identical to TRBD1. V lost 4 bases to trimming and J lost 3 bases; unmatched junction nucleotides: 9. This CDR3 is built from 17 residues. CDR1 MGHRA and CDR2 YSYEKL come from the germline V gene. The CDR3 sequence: CASSPRQGVIANEKLFF. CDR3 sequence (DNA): TGCGCCAGCAGCCCAAGACAGGGGGTTATTGCTAATGAAAAACTGTTTTTT.

Here the CDR3 DNA reads TGTGCCAGCAGCACCGTCTGGCAGGGGGAAGGAAACACCATATATTTT. The encoded protein is CASSTVWQGEGNTIYF. V and J are TRBV28 and TRBJ1-3; 7 bases fit TRBD1. The germline V gene has CDR1 MDHEN and CDR2 SYDVKM. With 6 bases clipped from V and 4 bases from J, the junction kept 12 bases outside the gene matches. The CDR3 sequence is 16 residues long.

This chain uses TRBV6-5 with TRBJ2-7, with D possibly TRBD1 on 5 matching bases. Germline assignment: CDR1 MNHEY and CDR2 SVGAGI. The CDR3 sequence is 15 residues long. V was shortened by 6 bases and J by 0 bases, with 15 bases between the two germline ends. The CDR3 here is CASRIGAGPSYEQYF. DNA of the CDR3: TGTGCCAGCAGAATTGGGGCAGGGCCCTCCTACGAGCAGTACTTC.

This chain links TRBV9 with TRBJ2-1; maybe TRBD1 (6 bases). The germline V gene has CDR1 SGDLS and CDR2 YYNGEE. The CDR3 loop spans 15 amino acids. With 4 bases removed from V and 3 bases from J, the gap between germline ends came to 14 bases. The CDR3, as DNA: TGTGCCAGCAGCACGCAGGGGTCTTTCTACAATGAGCAGTTCTTC. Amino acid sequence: CASSTQGSFYNEQFF.

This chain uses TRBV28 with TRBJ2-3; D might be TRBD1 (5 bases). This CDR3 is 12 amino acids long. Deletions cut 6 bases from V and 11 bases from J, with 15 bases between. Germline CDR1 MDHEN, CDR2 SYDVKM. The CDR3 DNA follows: TGTGCCAGCAGAATTAAGGGGCTGAAGCAGTATTTT. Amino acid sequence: CASRIKGLKQYF.

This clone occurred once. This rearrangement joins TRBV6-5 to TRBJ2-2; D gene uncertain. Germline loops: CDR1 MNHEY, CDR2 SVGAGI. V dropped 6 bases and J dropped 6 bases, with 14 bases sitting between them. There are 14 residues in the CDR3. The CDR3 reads CASSQSRNSGELFF. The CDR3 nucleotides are TGTGCCAGCAGCCAGTCTAGGAATTCCGGGGAGCTGTTTTTT.

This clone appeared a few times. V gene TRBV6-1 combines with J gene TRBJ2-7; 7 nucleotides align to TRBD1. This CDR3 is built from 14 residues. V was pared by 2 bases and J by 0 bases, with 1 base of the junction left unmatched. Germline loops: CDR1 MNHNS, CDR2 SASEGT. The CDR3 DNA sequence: TGTGCCAGCAGTGAATGGGACAGCTCCTACGAGCAGTACTTC. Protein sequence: CASSEWDSSYEQYF.

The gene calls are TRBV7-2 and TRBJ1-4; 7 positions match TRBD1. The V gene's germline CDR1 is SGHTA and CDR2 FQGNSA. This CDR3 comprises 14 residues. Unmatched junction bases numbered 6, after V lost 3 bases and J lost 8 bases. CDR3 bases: TGTGCCAGCAGCTTGGGACAGTTGAGGGAAAAACTGTTTTTT. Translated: CASSLGQLREKLFF.

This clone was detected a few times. The CDR3 nucleotides read TGTGCCAGCAGTACTGACGGGGGGTCCTACGAGCAGTACTTC. It encodes CASSTDGGSYEQYF. This chain connects TRBV2 to TRBJ2-7; 7 bases align to TRBD2. The germline gives CDR1 SNHLY, CDR2 FYNNEI. This CDR3 has 14 residues. V trimming: 5 bases; J trimming: 1 base; junction bases outside the gene matches: 5.

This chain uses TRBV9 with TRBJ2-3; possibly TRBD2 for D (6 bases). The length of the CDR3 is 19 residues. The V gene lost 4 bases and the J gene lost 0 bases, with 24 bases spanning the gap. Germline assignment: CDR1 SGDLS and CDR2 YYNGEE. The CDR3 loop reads CASSPDPGSGLPSTDTQYF. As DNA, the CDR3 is TGTGCCAGCAGCCCCGACCCCGGTAGCGGACTACCGAGCACAGATACGCAGTATTTT. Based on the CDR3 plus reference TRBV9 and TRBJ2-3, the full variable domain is DSGVTQTPKHLITATGQRVTLRCSPRSGDLSVYWYQQSLDQGLQFLIQYYNGEERAKGNILERFSAQQFPDLHSELNLSSLELGDSALYFCASSPDPGSGLPSTDTQYFGPGTRLTVL.

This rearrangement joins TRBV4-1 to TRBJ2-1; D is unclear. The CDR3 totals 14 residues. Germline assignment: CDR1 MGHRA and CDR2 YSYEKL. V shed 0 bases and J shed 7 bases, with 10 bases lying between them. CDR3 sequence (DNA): TGCGCCAGCAGCCAAGATCTACAGAATAATGAGCAGTTCTTC. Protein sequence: CASSQDLQNNEQFF.

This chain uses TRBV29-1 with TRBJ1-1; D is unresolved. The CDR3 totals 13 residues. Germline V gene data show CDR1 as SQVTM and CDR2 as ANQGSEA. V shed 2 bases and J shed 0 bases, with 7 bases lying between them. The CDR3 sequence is CSVENILNTEAFF. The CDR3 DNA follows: TGCAGCGTTGAAAACATCCTGAACACTGAAGCTTTCTTT.

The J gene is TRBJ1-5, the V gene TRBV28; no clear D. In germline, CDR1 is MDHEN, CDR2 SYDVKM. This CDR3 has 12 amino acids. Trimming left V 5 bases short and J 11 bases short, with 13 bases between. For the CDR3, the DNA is TGTGCCAGCAGTCTGCAACCGGGAACCCAGCATTTT. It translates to CASSLQPGTQHF. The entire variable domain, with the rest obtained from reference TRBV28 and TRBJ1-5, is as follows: DVKVTQSSRYLVKRTGEKVFLECVQDMDHENMFWYRQDPGLGLRLIYFSYDVKMKEKGDIPEGYSVSREKKERFSLILESASTNQTSMYLCASSLQPGTQHFGDGTRLSIL.

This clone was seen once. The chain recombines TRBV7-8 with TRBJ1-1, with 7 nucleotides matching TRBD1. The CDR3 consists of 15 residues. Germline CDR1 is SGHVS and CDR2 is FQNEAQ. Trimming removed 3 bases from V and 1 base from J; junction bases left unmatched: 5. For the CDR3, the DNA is TGTGCCAGCAGCTTCCACAGGGGTAAGAACACTGAAGCTTTCTTT. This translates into CASSFHRGKNTEAFF. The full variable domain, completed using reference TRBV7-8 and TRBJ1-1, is GAGVSQSPRYKVAKRGQDVALRCDPISGHVSLFWYQQALGQGPEFLTYFQNEAQLDKSGLPSDRFFAERPEGSVSTLKIQRTQQEDSAVYLCASSFHRGKNTEAFFGQGTRLTVV.

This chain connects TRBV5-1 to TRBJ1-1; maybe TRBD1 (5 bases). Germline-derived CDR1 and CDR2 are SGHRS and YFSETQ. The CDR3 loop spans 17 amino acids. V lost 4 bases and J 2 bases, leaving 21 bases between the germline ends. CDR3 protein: CASSLPPGREINTEAFF. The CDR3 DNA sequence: TGCGCCAGCAGCCTGCCCCCGGGACGCGAGATCAACACTGAAGCTTTCTTT.

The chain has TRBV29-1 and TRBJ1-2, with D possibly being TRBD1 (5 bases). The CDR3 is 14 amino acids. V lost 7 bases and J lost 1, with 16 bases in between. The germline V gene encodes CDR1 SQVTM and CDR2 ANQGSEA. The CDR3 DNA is TGCAGCGCCCGGGGACTTCAGGTTAACTATGGCTACACCTTC. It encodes CSARGLQVNYGYTF.

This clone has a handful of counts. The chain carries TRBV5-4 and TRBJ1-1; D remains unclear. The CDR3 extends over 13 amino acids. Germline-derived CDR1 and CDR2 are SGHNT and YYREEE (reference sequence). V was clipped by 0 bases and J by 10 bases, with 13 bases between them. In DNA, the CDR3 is TGTGCCAGCAGCTTGGGGGGAGAGATTGCAGCTTTCTTT. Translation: CASSLGGEIAAFF.

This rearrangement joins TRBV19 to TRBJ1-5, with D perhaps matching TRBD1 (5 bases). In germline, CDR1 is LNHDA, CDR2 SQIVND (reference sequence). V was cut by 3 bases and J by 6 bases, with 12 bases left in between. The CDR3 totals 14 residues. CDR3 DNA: TGTGCCAGTAGTATGGCGTCAGGGATTCAGCCCCAGCATTTT. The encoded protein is CASSMASGIQPQHF.

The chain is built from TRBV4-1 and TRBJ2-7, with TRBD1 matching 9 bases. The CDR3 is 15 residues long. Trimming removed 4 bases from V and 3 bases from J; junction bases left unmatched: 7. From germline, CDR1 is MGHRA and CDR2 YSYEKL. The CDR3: CASSLKTGGGYEQYF. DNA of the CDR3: TGCGCCAGCAGCCTAAAGACAGGGGGTGGCTACGAGCAGTACTTC.

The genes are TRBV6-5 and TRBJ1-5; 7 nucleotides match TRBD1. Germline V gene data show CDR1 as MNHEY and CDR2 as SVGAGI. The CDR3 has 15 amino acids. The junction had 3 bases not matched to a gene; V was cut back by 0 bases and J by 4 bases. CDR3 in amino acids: CASSYSSTGNQPQHF. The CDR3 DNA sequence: TGTGCCAGCAGTTACTCGTCGACAGGGAATCAGCCCCAGCATTTT.

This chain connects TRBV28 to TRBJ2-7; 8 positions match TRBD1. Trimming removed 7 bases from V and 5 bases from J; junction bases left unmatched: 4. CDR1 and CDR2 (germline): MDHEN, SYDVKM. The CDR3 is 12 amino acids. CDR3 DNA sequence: TGTGCCAGCACCGGACAGGGTGACGAGCAGTACTTC. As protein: CASTGQGDEQYF.

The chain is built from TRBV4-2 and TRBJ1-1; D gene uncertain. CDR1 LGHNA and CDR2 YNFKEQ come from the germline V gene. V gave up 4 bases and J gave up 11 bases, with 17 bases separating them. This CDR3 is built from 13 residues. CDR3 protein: CASSPPALLYAFF. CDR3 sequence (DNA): TGTGCCAGCAGCCCCCCGGCCCTACTCTACGCTTTCTTT.

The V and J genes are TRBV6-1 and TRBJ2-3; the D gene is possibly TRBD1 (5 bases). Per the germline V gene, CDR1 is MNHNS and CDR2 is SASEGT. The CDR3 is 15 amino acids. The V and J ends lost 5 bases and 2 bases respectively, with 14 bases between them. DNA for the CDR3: TGTGCCAGCAGTTCGACAGAAAGTTTCACAGATACGCAGTATTTT. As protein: CASSSTESFTDTQYF.

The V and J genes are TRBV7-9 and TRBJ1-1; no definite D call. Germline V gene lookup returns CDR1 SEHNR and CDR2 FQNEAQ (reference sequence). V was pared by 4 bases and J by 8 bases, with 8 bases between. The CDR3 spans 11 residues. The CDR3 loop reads CASSSRGEAFF. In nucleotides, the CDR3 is TGTGCCAGCAGCTCTCGAGGGGAAGCTTTCTTT.